This T cell receptor (beta chain) was identified in a study of OX40 agonist ivuxolimab in advanced cancers. Germline-derived CDR1 and CDR2 are MNHEY and SVGAGI. The CDR3 is 14 residues long. Trimming stripped 2 bases from V and 3 bases from J, with 11 bases between. TCRdb's copy holds only in-frame clones and misses some; the assay was immunoSEQ multiplex PCR. The repertoire has approximately 82,000 clones, 90% to 95% of them found once; the top ten carry roughly 20%. Sequencing used CD4+ or CD8+ T cells sorted from blood, obtained in a trial of the OX40 agonist ivuxolimab. The clonotype comes from an adult with an advanced solid tumor such as melanoma, head and neck, liver or kidney cancer. The rearrangement links TRBV6-5 to TRBJ2-7; D gene unclear. CDR3 residues: CASSYRLDNYEQYF. The CDR3 DNA sequence: TGTGCCAGCAGTTACAGATTAGACAACTACGAGCAGTACTTC.